This TCR beta chain originates from a study of CD8 T cells in ankylosing spondylitis. Study outcomes and limitations: Enrichment of disease-linked clones was reportedly significant in matched ankylosing spondylitis synovial fluid. The study identified a TCR beta motif of under ten highly homologous variants that appeared characteristic of ankylosing spondylitis blood.

Trimming pared 0 bases from V and 3 bases from J, leaving 14 bases between. This CDR3 contains 15 residues. Per the germline V gene, CDR1 is SQVTM and CDR2 is ANQGSEA. One entry per CDR3 protein results from TCRdb running MiXCR on the 5' RACE reads. The table includes some 100,000 distinct CDR3 sequences, about 8.3% detected once. This clonotype was recorded many times. Its target is unknown. This receptor was obtained from a male donor with ankylosing spondylitis or in good health (not recorded which). The chain employs TRBV29-1 and TRBJ1-2, with D possibly being TRBD1 (6 bases). The sequencing input was blood, either unsorted or a sorted T cell fraction (not recorded which). CDR3 nucleotide sequence: TGCAGCGTTGAAGATCGGTCAGGGGCTTACTATGGCTACACCTTC. Protein product: CSVEDRSGAYYGYTF.